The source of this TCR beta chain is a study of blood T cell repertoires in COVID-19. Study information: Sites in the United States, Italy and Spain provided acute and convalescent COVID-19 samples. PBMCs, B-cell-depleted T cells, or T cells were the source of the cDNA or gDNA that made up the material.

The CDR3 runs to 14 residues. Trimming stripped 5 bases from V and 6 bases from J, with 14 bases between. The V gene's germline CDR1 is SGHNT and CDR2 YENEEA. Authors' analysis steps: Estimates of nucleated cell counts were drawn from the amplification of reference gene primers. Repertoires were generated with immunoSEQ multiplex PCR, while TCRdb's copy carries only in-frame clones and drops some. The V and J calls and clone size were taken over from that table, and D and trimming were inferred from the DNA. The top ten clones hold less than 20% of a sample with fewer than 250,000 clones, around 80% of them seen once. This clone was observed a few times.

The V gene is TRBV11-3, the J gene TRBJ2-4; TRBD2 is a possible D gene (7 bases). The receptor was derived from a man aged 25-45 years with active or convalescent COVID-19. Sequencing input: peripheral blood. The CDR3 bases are TGTGCCAGCAGCCGAGGGGGGGTCGGAAACATTCAGTACTTC. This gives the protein CASSRGGVGNIQYF.